The 2 T cell receptor beta chains reported below all come from one sample, sequenced in a study of vaccination effects on CD4 cells after COVID-19. Assay used: immunoSEQ multiplex PCR; TCRdb lists only in-frame clones, some missing. Here the sample spans 75,000 or so clones, around 77% being singletons. Expansion of antigen-specific CD4+ T cells with viral peptide pools was carried out by the ViraFEST assay before sequencing. Isolating CD4+ T cells followed around nine days of culture. Either the mRNA-1273 or the BNT162b2 vaccine was given to participants as two doses. No antigen has been identified for these receptors. The sequenced sample was CD4+ T cells from PBMCs cultured with HCoV-OC43 spike peptides, obtained after COVID-19 vaccination. This sample's subset: HCoV-OC43 spike overlapping peptide pool stimulation. All receptors derive from a human donor who received a COVID-19 vaccine.

The J gene is TRBJ2-7, the V gene TRBV10-2; D gene uncertain. This CDR3 is 13 amino acids long. Germline V gives CDR1 WSHSY, CDR2 SAAADI. The V end was cut by 0 bases, the J end by 3 bases, with 6 bases between. CDR3 nucleotides: TGCGCCAGCAGTGAGTCGCTGTTCTACGAGCAGTACGTC. It codes for CASSESLFYEQYV.

The chain couples TRBV19 to TRBJ2-1, with unresolved D. This CDR3 has 15 residues. Germline V gene lookup returns CDR1 LNHDA and CDR2 SQIVND (reference sequence). Trimming cost V 1 base and J 1 base, with 8 bases left between them. CDR3 protein: CASSIGRWSYNEQFF. The CDR3 nucleotides are TGTGCCAGTAGTATAGGGCGGTGGTCCTACAATGAGCAGTTCTTC.